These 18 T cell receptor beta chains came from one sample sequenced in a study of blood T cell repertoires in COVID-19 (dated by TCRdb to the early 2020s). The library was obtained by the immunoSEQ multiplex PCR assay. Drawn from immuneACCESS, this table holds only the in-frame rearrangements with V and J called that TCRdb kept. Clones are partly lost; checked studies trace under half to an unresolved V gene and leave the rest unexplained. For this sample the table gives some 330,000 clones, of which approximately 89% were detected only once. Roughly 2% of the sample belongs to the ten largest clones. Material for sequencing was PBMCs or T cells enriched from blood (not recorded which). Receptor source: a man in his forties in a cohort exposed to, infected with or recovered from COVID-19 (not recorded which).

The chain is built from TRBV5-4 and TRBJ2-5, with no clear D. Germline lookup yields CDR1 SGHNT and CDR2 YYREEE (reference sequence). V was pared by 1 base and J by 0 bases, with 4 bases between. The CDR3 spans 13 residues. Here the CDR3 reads CASSLYNQETQYF. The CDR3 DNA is TGTGCCAGCAGCTTGTACAACCAAGAGACCCAGTACTTC.

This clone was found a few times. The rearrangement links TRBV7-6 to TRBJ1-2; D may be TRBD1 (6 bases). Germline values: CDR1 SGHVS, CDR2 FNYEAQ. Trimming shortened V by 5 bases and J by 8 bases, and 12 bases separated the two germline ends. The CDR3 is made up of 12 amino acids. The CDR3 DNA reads TGTGCCAGCAGCGGGGGGGGCGGAGGCTACACCTTC. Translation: CASSGGGGGYTF.

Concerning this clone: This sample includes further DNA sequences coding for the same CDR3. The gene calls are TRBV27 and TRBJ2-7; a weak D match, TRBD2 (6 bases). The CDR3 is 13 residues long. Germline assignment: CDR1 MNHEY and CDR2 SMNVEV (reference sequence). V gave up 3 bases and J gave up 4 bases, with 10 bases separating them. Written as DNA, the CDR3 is TGTGCCAGCAGTTTGGGGGGAGAGTACGAGCAGTACTTC. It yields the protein CASSLGGEYEQYF.

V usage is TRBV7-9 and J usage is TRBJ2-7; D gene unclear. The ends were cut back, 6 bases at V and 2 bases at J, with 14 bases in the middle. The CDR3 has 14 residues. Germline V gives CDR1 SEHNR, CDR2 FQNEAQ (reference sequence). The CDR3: CASSPHLGTYEQYF. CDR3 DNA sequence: TGTGCCAGCAGTCCCCACCTAGGCACCTACGAGCAGTACTTC.

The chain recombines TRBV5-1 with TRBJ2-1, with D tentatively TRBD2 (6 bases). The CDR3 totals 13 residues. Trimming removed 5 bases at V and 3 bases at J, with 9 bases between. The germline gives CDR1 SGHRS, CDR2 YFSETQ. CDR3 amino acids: CASRGLNYNEQFF. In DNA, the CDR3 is TGCGCCAGCAGAGGACTAAACTACAATGAGCAGTTCTTC.

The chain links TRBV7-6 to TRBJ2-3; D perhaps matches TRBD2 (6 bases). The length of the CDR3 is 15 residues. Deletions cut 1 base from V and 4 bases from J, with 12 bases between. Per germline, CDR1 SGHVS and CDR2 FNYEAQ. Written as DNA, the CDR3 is TGTGCCAGCAGCTTAGGGACGGGAGTCCCAGATACGCAGTATTTT. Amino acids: CASSLGTGVPDTQYF.

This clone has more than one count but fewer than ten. Here the CDR3 DNA reads TGTGCCAGCAGCACAGGGACAGGTTATAATTCACCCCTCCACTTT. Protein product: CASSTGTGYNSPLHF. The rearrangement uses TRBV7-9 and TRBJ1-6; TRBD1 matches 8 bases. The J segment lost 4 bases and the V segment lost 5 bases, leaving 4 bases of the junction unmatched. Germline V gene sequence: CDR1 SEHNR, CDR2 FQNEAQ (reference sequence). CDR3 length: 15 residues.

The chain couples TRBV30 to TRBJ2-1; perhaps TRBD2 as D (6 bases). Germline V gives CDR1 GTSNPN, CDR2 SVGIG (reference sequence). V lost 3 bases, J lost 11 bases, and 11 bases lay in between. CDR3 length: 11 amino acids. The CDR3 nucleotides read TGTGCCTGGAGCGCCGGGACTCAGCAGTTCTTC. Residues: CAWSAGTQQFF.

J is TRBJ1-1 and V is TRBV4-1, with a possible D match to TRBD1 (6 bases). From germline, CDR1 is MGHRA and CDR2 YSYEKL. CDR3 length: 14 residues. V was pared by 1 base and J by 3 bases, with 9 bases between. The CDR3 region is CASSQVGQHTEAFF. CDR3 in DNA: TGCGCCAGCAGCCAAGTAGGACAGCACACTGAAGCTTTCTTT.

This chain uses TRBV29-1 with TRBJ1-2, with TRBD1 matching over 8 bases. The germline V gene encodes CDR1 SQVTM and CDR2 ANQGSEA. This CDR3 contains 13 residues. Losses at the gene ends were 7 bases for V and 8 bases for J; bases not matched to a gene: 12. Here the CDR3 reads CSAKDRDHSGYTF. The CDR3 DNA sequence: TGCAGCGCCAAGGACAGGGACCACTCCGGCTACACCTTC.

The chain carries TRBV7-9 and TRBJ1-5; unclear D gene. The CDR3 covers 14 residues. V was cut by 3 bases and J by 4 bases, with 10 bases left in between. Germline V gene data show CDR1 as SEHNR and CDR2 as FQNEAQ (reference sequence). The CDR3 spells CASSFGTRNQPQHF. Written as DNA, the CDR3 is TGTGCCAGCAGCTTTGGTACCAGAAATCAGCCCCAGCATTTT.

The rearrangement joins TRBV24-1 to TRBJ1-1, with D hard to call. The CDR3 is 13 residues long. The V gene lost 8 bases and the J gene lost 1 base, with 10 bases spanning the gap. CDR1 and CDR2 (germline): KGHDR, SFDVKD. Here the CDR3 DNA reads TGTGCCACCAAAAGCTCCAAGAACACTGAAGCTTTCTTT. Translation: CATKSSKNTEAFF.

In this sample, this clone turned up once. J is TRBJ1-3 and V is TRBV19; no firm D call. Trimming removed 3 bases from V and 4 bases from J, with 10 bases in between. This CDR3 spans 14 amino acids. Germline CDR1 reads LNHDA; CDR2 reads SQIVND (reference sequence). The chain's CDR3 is CASSITVPGNTIYF. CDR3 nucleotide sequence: TGTGCCAGTAGTATCACGGTTCCCGGAAACACCATATATTTT.

CDR3 loop: CASSSPGDSNQPQHF. CDR3 DNA: TGTGCCAGCAGCTCACCCGGGGATAGCAATCAGCCCCAGCATTTT. The J gene is TRBJ1-5, the V gene TRBV7-9; D remains unclear. Trimming left V 4 bases short and J 0 bases short, with 10 bases between. This CDR3 contains 15 residues. The germline CDR1 and CDR2 sequences are SEHNR and FQNEAQ (reference sequence).

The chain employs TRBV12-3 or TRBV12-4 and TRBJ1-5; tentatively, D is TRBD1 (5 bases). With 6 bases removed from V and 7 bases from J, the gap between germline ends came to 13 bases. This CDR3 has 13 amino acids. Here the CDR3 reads CASSSRVWQPQHF. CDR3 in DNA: TGTGCCAGCAGCTCCAGGGTGTGGCAGCCCCAGCATTTT.

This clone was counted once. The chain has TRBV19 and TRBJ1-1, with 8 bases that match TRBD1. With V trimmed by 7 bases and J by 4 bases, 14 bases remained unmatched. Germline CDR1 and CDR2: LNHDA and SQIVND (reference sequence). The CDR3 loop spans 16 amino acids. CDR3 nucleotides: TGTGCCAGTACCACGATCAGCAGGGGGCAGGTCACTGAAGCTTTCTTT. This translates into CASTTISRGQVTEAFF.

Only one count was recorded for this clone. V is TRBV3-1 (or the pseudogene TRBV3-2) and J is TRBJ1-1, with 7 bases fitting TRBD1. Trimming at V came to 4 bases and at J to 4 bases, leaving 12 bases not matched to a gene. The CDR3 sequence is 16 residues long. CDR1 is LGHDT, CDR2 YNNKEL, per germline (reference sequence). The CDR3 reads CASSLPGGGSGTEAFF. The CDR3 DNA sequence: TGTGCCAGCAGCCTTCCAGGAGGGGGCAGTGGCACTGAAGCTTTCTTT.

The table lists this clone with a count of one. The CDR3 nucleotides are TGTGCCAGCAGAAGACCGAGCGGAGGAAACTACGAGCAGTACTTC. Encoded protein: CASRRPSGGNYEQYF. This chain joins TRBV13 and TRBJ2-7; tentative D call: TRBD2 (5 bases). The CDR3 has 15 residues. Germline V CDR1 and CDR2: PRHDT, FYEKMQ (reference sequence). Trimming took 6 bases from V and 3 from J, leaving 18 bases between them.